This T cell receptor (beta chain) originates from a study of TIL therapy for anti-PD-1-resistant metastatic lung cancer. Looking at the study overall: Tumors were harvested before any PD-1/PD-L1 blockade. Study-level findings and limits: Infused TIL clonotypes partially replaced the baseline blood repertoire, then decayed over months.

Sequencing used immunoSEQ v3. The data were produced by immunoSEQ multiplex PCR, yet TCRdb's version contains in-frame clones alone and is incomplete. The profile shows around 55,000 clones, 75% to 90% of them singletons. To note about this clone: Its specificity is unknown.

The time point was: pre-treatment sample, taken before nivolumab and TIL therapy. Patients were adults with stage 4 NSCLC. With 5 bases clipped from V and 2 bases from J, the junction kept 9 bases outside the gene matches. CDR3 length: 17 residues. Germline lookup yields CDR1 SGHTA and CDR2 FQGTGA. Material: blood, obtained at baseline. This receptor was taken from a person between 30 and 79 years old with non-small cell lung cancer. The chain is built from TRBV7-3 and TRBJ2-1; 10 bases are a match to TRBD2. CDR3 protein: CASSASRTSGAYNEQFF. CDR3 nucleotides: TGTGCCAGCAGCGCCTCCCGGACTAGCGGCGCCTACAATGAGCAGTTCTTC.